This record concerns one T cell receptor beta chain sequence. This clonotype was recorded many times. The target of this receptor is not known. The input lacks base qualities; no much larger clone sits a single base away. Every donor in the study was a healthy Caucasian. The researchers also sequenced three unrelated adults who were not twins: a male aged 18 to 30, a male aged 50 to 60, and a female aged 50 to 60. Miltenyi CD45RO+ enrichment and human naive T-cell isolation kits were used to isolate memory (CD45RO+) and naive T cells from PBMC. This record belongs to a study of identical twins (dated by TCRdb to the mid-2010s). Describing the broader study: To test whether fetal clonotypes persist, this study deep-sequenced TCR alpha and beta repertoires from monozygotic twins, from unrelated adults of various ages, and from cord blood. To rule out contamination, replicate twin experiments were performed at different times with different library preparation protocols.

The library was built by means of 5' RACE. Sequencing took place on an Illumina HiSeq 2000. A universal primer binding site was introduced by template switching, and a unique molecular identifier was present in the final cDNA, enabling accurate counting of TCR cDNA molecules. Specific primers in the conserved constant-segment region were used to synthesize first-strand cDNA for TCR alpha and beta chains. To control for contamination, each cDNA library was double barcoded with a SMART-Mk sample barcode plus Illumina barcodes. TruSeq adapter sequences along with Illumina sample barcodes were introduced in two successive PCR steps. TCR alpha and beta cDNA libraries were sequenced on the Illumina HiSeq platform with custom primers. From the authors' description of their analysis: Unique molecular identifiers were extracted from raw reads with MiGEC, and CDR3 positions were determined with MiXCR. For each individual, recombination models were inferred using an EM algorithm with the repgenHMM and IGoR tools. The tcR package in R was used for shared clonotype analysis, with sharing normalized by the product of cloneset sizes. Out-of-frame nonproductive sequences were analyzed to study raw recombination free of thymic and clonal selection effects. The public reads were reprocessed in TCRdb via fastp at Q25 and MiXCR, keeping in-frame beta chains. CDR3 protein sequences are deduplicated, and each keeps its most common genes and DNA. The V and J calls were not made by the authors but by TCRdb's processing. For this sample there are about 690,000 distinct CDR3 sequences; 6.1% appear just once. Of the sample, around 2% falls within the top ten clones.

Sequences MDHEN (CDR1) and SYDVKM (CDR2) are obtained from the germline V gene. The trim is 6 bases for V and 0 bases for J, with a gap of 15 bases between the germline ends. From its cysteine to its phenylalanine, the CDR3 spans 15 amino acids. The retained sequence is limited to the CDR3, 45 bases, with the frame set at the first base. Overall results and qualifications from the work: The excess sharing between twins in beta out-of-frame sequences was weaker because fewer shared sequences reduced the signal-to-noise ratio. Compared with coincidental sharing between unrelated individuals, out-of-frame TCR alpha sequences shared between twins showed an excess of sequences with low generation probability. Conclusions relied on cross-sectional statistical analysis, since the same donors could not be followed over many years. Zero-insertion analyses could be partly confounded by invariant T cells such as MAIT and iNKT, although diverse VJ usage argued against such confounding for most clonotypes. Abundant cord blood beta clonotypes had fewer insertions, young adult naive repertoires showed a similar but weaker trend, and memory repertoires showed no such trend. In monozygotic twins, out-of-frame TCR alpha sharing was systematically underestimated by recombination models, although the models agreed with sharing between unrelated individuals.

The V and J segments used are TRBV28 and TRBJ2-7, with TRBD2 perhaps the D gene, on 7 matching bases. The sample consisted of naive T cells sorted from blood. In light of the paper, this sample's cell subset or site label describes: cells isolated with a human naive T-cell isolation kit. This sequence originates from a man between 18 and 29 years old in good health. The nucleotide sequence reads as follows: TGTGCCAGCAGCGCTGGGGGGGACACCTCCTACGAGCAGTACTTC. This is translated as CASSAGGDTSYEQYF. Where the CDR3 stops, the reference TRBV28 and TRBJ2-7 genes take over; the full variable domain is DVKVTQSSRYLVKRTGEKVFLECVQDMDHENMFWYRQDPGLGLRLIYFSYDVKMKEKGDIPEGYSVSREKKERFSLILESASTNQTSMYLCASSAGGDTSYEQYFGPGTRLTVT.